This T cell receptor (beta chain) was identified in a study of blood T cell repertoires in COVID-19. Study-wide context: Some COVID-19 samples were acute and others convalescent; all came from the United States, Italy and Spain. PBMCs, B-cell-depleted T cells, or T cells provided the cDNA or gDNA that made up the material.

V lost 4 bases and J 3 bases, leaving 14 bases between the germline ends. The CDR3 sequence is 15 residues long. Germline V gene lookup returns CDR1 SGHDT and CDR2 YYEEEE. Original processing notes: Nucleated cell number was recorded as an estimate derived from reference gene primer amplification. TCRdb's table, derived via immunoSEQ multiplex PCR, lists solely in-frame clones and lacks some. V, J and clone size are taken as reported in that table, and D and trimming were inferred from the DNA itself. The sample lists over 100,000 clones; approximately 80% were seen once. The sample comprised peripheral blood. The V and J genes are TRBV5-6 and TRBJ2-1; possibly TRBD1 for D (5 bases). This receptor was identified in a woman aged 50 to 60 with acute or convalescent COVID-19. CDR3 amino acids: CASSQLDSNYNEQFF. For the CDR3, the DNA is TGTGCCAGCAGCCAACTCGACAGTAACTACAATGAGCAGTTCTTC.